Sequencing of this T cell receptor beta chain was carried out in a study of shared clonotypes between healthy human individuals. This CDR3 comprises 15 residues. The trim removed 6 bases at V and 3 bases at J, leaving 7 bases unmatched. The germline V gene encodes CDR1 SGHNT and CDR2 YENEEA. Libraries were prepared by immunoSEQ multiplex PCR; TCRdb keeps only in-frame clonotypes and omits some of them. The sample has under 550,000 clones, less than 96% seen once. The V gene is TRBV11-3, the J gene TRBJ2-7; 11 positions match TRBD2. The material sequenced was naive CD4+ T cells sorted from blood. The subset: CD45RA+ positively selected. The receptor was isolated from a woman aged 30 to 39 in good health. The CDR3: CASRRSGRALYEQYF. The CDR3 DNA follows: TGTGCCAGCAGACGTAGCGGGAGGGCCCTCTACGAGCAGTACTTC.